This TCR beta chain was observed in a study of T cell repertoires in cytomegalovirus infection. The table lists this clonotype with a few counts. The antigen is undetermined. MiXCR was run by TCRdb on the reads, yielding one entry per CDR3 protein. The sample yields hundreds of thousands of distinct CDR3 sequences, around 35% seen once. This clonotype originated in a human donor in good health (CMV status not recorded). Some clones in this sample may be carry-over from other donors' samples. This specimen consisted of cultured PBMCs, obtained from culture after CMV antigen stimulation.

CDR3 nucleotides: TGTGCCAGCAGCAGTCTAGCGAATGAGCTGTTTTTT. As protein: CASSSLANELFF. The V call is TRBV12-3 or TRBV12-4, the J call TRBJ2-2; possibly TRBD2 for D (6 bases). The V gene lost 6 bases and the J gene lost 11 bases, with 13 bases spanning the gap. The CDR3 has 12 amino acids.